This TCR beta chain emerged from a study of blood T cell repertoires in COVID-19. Across the whole study: Collection of acute and convalescent COVID-19 samples took place in the United States, Italy and Spain. PBMCs, B-cell-depleted T cells, or T cells provided the cDNA or gDNA that made up the material.

In the study's own analysis: Nucleated cell number was recorded as an estimate derived from reference gene primer amplification. Assay: immunoSEQ multiplex PCR; the TCRdb copy retains only in-frame clones and omits some. V and J calls and clone size are copied from that table; D and trimming were computed from the DNA. This table holds about 230,000 clones, over 75% found once. The CDR3 has 15 amino acids. This clone showed up just once. Seattle patients were enrolled while actively infected and followed longitudinally. Sequencing was carried out using peripheral blood. The TCR comes from a man aged 50-60 years with COVID-19, enrolled during active disease. The chain is built from TRBV21-1 and TRBJ2-4; the listed D gene, TRBD1, was not tested against the DNA. TRBV21-1 is a pseudogene. DNA for the CDR3: TGTGCCAGCAGCAAAGAAGGGACAACCAAAAACATTCAGTACTTC. This codes for CASSKEGTTKNIQYF.